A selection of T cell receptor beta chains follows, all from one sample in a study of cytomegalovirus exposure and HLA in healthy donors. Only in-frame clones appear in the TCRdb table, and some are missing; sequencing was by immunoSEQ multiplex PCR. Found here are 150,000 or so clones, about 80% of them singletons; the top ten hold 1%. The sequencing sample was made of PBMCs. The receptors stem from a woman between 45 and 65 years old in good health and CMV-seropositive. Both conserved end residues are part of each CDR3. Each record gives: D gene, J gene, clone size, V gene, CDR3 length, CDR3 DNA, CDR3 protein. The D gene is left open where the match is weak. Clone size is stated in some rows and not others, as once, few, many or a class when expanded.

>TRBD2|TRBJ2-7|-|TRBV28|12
TGTGCCAGCGGCGGGGGAACCTACGAGCAGTACTTC
CASGGGTYEQYF
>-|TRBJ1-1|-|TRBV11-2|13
TGTGCCAGCAGCCCAGGGTTGTCCACTGAAGCTTTCTTT
CASSPGLSTEAFF
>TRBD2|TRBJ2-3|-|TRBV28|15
TGTGCCAGCAGAAAGACTAGCGGAGGAACAGATACGCAGTATTTT
CASRKTSGGTDTQYF
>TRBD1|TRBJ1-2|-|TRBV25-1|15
TGTGCCAGCAGGGCAGGACAGGGGGGGTTCTATGGCTACACCTTC
CASRAGQGGFYGYTF
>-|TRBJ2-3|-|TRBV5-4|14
TGTGCCAGCAGCTTGGGGACAGCCACAGATACGCAGTATTTT
CASSLGTATDTQYF
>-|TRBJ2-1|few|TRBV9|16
TGTGCCAGCAGCCTCTTCCCAGAGTGGAGTACGTATGAGCAGTTCTTC
CASSLFPEWSTYEQFF
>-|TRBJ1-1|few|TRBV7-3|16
TGTGCCAGCAGCTTAAGCCCCGCAGGGTATGGCACTGAAGCTTTCTTT
CASSLSPAGYGTEAFF
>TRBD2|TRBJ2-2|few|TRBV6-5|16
TGTGCCAGCAGTTGGGGGGGGGTACTGAACACCGGGGAGCTGTTTTTT
CASSWGGVLNTGELFF
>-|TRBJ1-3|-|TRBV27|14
TGTGCCAGCAGTTTAGCGGGATCAGGAAACACCATATATTTT
CASSLAGSGNTIYF
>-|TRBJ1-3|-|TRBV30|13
TGTGCCTGGGCCTGGGAGGCTGGAAACACCATATATTTT
CAWAWEAGNTIYF
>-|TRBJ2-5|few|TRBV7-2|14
TGTGCCAGCAGCTTAGCCAGGGGTGGTATAGGGCAGTACTTC
CASSLARGGIGQYF
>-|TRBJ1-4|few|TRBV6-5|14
TGTGCCAGCAGTTACGAGTCGGCGGGCGAAAAACTGTTTTTT
CASSYESAGEKLFF
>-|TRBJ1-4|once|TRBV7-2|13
TGTGCCAGCAGCTCCAGGTCACAGGAAAAACTGTTTTTT
CASSSRSQEKLFF
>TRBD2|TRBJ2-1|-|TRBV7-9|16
TGTGCCAGCAGGCTAACCGGGACTAGCGGATACAATGAGCAGTTCTTC
CASRLTGTSGYNEQFF
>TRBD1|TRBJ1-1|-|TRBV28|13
TGTGCCAGCGAAGGGACAGTGAACACTGAAGCTTTCTTT
CASEGTVNTEAFF
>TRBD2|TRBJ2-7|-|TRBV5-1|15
TGCGCCAGCAGCTTGGAGGGACTAGCGGGATCCGAGCAGTACTTC
CASSLEGLAGSEQYF
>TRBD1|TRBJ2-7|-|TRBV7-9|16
TGTGCCAGCAGCTTGAGTCCAGGACAGGTCAAAGAAGAGCAGTACTTC
CASSLSPGQVKEEQYF
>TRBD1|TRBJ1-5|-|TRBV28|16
TGTGCCAGCAGCTCCCGGGACAGGGGCGCCAATCAGCCCCAGCATTTT
CASSSRDRGANQPQHF
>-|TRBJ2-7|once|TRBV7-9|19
TGTTCCAGCAGCGGTCAGGGGGCTAGCGGGAACACGGCGGGGCACGAGCAGTACTTC
CSSSGQGASGNTAGHEQYF
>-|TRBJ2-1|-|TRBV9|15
TGTGCCAGCAGCGTCGGGAGAGGGAGCAACAATGAGCAGTTCTTC
CASSVGRGSNNEQFF
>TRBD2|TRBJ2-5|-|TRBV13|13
TGTGCCAGCAGCAGCGGGAGCACAGAGACCCAGTACTTC
CASSSGSTETQYF
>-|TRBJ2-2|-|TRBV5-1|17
TGCGCCAGCAGCCCGACCGGGGGAACCGCGAACACCGGGGAGCTGTTTTTT
CASSPTGGTANTGELFF
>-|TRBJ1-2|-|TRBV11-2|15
TGTGCCAGCAGCCCCCGGGGTCGGGCCTCCTATGGCTACACCTTC
CASSPRGRASYGYTF
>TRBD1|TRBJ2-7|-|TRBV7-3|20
TGTGCCAGCAGCTTAAGTTCGGGCGCGATGGGTCCGGGACAGGCCTACGAGCAGTACTTC
CASSLSSGAMGPGQAYEQYF
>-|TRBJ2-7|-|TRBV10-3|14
TGTGCCATCACTCCGACTGGTGAAGCCTACGAGCAGTACTTC
CAITPTGEAYEQYF
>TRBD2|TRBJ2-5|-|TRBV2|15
TGTGCCAGCAGACCGGGACTAGCGGACGGGCGGACCCAGTACTTC
CASRPGLADGRTQYF
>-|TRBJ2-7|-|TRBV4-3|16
TGCGCCAGCAGCCAAGACCTAGAGTTTGGGTTCTACGAGCAGTACTTC
CASSQDLEFGFYEQYF
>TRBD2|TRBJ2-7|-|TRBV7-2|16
TGTGCCAGCAGCCCCGGGACTAGCGGGAGGAACTACGAGCAGTACTTC
CASSPGTSGRNYEQYF
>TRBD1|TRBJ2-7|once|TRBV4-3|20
TGCGCCAGCAGCCGATACCGGCGGGGACAGGGGGCCCCTTTTTGGTACGAGCAGTACTTC
CASSRYRRGQGAPFWYEQYF
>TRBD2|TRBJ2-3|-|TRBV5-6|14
TGTGCCAGCAGCGAGACTAGCGGCACAGATACGCAGTATTTT
CASSETSGTDTQYF
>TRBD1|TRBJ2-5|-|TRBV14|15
TGTGCCAGCAGCCAGAGGACAGGGATTACGCAGACCCAGTACTTC
CASSQRTGITQTQYF
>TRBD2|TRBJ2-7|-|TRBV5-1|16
TGCGCCAGCAGCTTGGTAGTTGGACTAGCGGGAGACGAGCAGTACTTC
CASSLVVGLAGDEQYF
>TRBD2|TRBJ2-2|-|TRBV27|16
TGTGCCAGCAGTTTACTGGTAGCGGGGCGCACCGGGGAGCTGTTTTTT
CASSLLVAGRTGELFF
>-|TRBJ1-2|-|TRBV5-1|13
TGCGCCAGCAGCTTGTCGACGAGGAATGGCTACACCTTC
CASSLSTRNGYTF
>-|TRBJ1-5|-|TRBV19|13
TGTGCCAGTAGTATAATGGGGGCAGAGCCCCAGCATTTT
CASSIMGAEPQHF
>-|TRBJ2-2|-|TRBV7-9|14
TGTGCCAGCCGTGGGCAGGAACTCACCGGGGAGCTGTTTTTT
CASRGQELTGELFF
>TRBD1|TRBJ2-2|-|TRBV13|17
TGTGCCAGCAGCCCTTTGGGGAGACAGGGAAACACCGGGGAGCTGTTTTTT
CASSPLGRQGNTGELFF
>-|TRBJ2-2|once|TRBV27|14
TGTGCCAGCAGTTGGGGGGGGCGCGCCGGGGAGCTGTTTTTT
CASSWGGRAGELFF
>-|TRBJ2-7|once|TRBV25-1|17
TGTGCCAGCAGTGACCCGGGACACCCTCGTAGCTCCTACGAGCAGTACTTC
CASSDPGHPRSSYEQYF
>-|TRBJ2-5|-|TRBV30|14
TGTGCCTGGACTTTGCGGGGAATCCAAGAGACCCAGTACTTC
CAWTLRGIQETQYF
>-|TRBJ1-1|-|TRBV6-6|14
TGTGCCAGCAGTAACTCCCCGGGGAGAACTGAAGCTTTCTTT
CASSNSPGRTEAFF
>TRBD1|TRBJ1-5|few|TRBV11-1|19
TGTGCCAGCACCCAGGACAGGGGCGAGGGGATATATAGCAATCAGCCCCAGCATTTT
CASTQDRGEGIYSNQPQHF
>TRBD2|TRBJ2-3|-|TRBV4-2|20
TGTGCCAGCAGCCAGGAGGGGAGCGGGAGGGCTTCAACATGGACGGATACGCAGTATTTT
CASSQEGSGRASTWTDTQYF
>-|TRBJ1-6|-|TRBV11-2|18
TGTGCCAGCAGCTTAGGGGGGACACTGAGCTCCTATAATTCACCCCTCCACTTT
CASSLGGTLSSYNSPLHF
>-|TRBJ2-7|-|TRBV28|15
TGTGCCAGCAGTTTAGGCACACGGGGGTTCTACGAGCAGTACTTC
CASSLGTRGFYEQYF
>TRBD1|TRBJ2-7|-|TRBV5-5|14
TGTGCCAGCAGCTCCGTAGGGACAGGGAACGAGCAGTACTTC
CASSSVGTGNEQYF
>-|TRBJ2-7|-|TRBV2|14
TGTGCCAGCAGTGTCATACCGGCTACGGGCGAGCAGTACTTC
CASSVIPATGEQYF